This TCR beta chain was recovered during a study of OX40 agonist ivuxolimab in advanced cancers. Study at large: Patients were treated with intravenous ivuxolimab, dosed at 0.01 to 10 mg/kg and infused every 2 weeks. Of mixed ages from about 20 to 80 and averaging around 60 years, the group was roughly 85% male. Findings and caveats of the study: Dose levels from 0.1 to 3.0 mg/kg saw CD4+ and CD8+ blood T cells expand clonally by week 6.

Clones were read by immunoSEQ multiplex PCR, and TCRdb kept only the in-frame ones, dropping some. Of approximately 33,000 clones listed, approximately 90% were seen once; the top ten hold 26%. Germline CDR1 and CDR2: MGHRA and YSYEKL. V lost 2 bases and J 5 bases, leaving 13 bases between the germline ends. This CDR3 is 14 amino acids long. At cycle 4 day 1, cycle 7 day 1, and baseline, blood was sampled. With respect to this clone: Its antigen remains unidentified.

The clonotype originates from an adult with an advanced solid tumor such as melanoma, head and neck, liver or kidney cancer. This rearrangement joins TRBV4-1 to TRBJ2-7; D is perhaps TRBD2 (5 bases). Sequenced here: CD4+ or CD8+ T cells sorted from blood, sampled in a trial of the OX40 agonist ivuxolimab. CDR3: CASSQIPGNHEQYF. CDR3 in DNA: TGCGCCAGCAGCCAAATCCCGGGGAACCACGAGCAGTACTTC.